This T cell receptor beta chain was profiled in a study of blood T cell repertoires in COVID-19. Across the study: Samples taken during acute and convalescent COVID-19 were collected in the United States, Italy and Spain.

TCRdb keeps only in-frame clones here, not all; method: immunoSEQ multiplex PCR. The sample holds more than 200,000 clones, roughly 80% seen once. Germline V CDR1 and CDR2: LGHDT, YNNKEL (reference sequence). The J segment lost 7 bases and the V segment lost 1 base, leaving 3 bases of the junction unmatched. This CDR3 region has 13 residues. This clone was recorded only once. The gene calls are TRBV3-1 (or the pseudogene TRBV3-2) and TRBJ1-2, with 7 bases identical to TRBD1. This TCR was sampled from a woman aged 40 to 49 with active or convalescent COVID-19. The material sequenced was peripheral blood. CDR3 amino acids: CASSQATGFGYTF. The DNA for the CDR3 is TGTGCCAGCAGCCAAGCGACAGGGTTTGGCTACACCTTC.